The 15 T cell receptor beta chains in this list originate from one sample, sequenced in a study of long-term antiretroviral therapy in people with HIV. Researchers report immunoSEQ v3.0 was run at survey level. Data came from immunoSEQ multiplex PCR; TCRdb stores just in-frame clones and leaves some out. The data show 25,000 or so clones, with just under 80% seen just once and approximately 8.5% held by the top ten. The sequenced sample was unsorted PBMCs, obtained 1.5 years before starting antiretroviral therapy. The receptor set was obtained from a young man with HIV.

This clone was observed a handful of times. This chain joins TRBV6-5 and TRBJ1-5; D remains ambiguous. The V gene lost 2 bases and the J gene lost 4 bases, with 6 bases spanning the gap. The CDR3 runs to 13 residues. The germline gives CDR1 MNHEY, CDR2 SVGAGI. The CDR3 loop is CASSYRANQPQHF. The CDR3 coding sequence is TGTGCCAGCAGTTACAGAGCTAATCAGCCCCAGCATTTT.

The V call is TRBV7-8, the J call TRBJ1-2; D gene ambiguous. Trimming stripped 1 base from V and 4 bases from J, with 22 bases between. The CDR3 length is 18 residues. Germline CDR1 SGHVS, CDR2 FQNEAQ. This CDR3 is CASSLVAKKASPTYGYTF. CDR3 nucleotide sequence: TGTGCCAGCAGCTTAGTCGCCAAAAAGGCTTCGCCAACCTATGGCTACACCTTC.

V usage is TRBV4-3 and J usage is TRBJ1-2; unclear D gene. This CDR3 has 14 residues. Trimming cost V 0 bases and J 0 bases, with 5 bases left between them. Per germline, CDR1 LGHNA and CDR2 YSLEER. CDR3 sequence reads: CASSQERSNYGYTF. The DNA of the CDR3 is TGCGCCAGCAGCCAAGAGAGGTCTAACTATGGCTACACCTTC.

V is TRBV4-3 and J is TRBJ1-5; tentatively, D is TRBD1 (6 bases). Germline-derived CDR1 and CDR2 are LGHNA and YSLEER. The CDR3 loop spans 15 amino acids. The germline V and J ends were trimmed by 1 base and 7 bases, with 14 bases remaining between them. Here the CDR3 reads CASSQGRGRGQPQHF. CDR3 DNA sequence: TGCGCCAGCAGCCAAGGCAGGGGTAGGGGACAGCCCCAGCATTTT.

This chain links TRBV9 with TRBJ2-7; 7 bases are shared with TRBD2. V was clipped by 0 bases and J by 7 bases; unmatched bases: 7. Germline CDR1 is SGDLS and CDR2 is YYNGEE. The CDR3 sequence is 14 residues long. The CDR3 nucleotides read TGTGCCAGCAGCGTAGCTAGCGGCACTTTTGAGCAGTACTTC. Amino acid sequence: CASSVASGTFEQYF.

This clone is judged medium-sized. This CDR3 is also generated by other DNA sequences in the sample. This CDR3 reads CASSFGLAGGYEQYF. The CDR3 DNA sequence: TGTGCCAGCAGCTTTGGTCTAGCGGGAGGTTACGAGCAGTACTTC. This chain uses TRBV11-2 with TRBJ2-7, with 11 nucleotides matching TRBD2. V lost 3 bases to trimming and J lost 4 bases; unmatched junction nucleotides: 5. This CDR3 has 15 amino acids. Germline V gene lookup returns CDR1 SGHAT and CDR2 FQNNGV.

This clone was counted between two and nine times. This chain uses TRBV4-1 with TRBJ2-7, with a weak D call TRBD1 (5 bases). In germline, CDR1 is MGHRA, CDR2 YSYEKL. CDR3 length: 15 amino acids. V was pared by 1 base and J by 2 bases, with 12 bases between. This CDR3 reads CASSQALVGAYEQYF. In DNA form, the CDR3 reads TGCGCCAGCAGCCAAGCCCTAGTAGGGGCCTACGAGCAGTACTTC.

The CDR3 spells CASRSGQQGDTQYF. CDR3 sequence (DNA): TGTGCCAGCAGGTCGGGACAGCAAGGGGATACGCAGTATTTT. V is TRBV7-3 and J is TRBJ2-3; 7 nucleotides agree with TRBD1. There are 14 residues in the CDR3. Germline V CDR1 and CDR2: SGHTA, FQGTGA. V gave up 6 bases and J gave up 6 bases; unmatched junction bases: 9.

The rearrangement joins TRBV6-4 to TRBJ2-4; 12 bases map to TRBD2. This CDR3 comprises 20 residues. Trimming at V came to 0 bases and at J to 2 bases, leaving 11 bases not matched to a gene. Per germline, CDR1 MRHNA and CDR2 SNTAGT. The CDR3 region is CASSDSPPSSGGAPKNIQYF. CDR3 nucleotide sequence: TGTGCCAGCAGTGACTCCCCCCCCTCTAGCGGGGGGGCCCCCAAAAACATTCAGTACTTC.

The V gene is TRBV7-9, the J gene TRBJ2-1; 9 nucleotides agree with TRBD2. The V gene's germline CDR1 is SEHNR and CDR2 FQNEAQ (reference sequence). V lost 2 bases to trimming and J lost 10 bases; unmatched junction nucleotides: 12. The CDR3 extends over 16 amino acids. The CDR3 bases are TGTGCCAGCAGCTTACCGTTCAGATTTAGCGGGGGAGAGCAGTTCTTC. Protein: CASSLPFRFSGGEQFF.

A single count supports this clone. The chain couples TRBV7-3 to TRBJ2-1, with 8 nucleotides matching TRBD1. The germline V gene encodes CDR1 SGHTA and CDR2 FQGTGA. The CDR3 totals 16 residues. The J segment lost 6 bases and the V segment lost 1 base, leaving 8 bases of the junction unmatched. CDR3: CASSLMDRAFGNEQFF. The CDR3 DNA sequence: TGTGCCAGCAGCTTAATGGACAGGGCGTTCGGCAATGAGCAGTTCTTC.

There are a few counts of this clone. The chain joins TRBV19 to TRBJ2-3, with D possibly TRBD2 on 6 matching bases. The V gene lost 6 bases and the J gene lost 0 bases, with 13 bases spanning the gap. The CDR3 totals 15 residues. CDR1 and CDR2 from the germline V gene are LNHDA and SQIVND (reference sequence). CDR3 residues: CASSPSDSSTDTQYF. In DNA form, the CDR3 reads TGTGCCAGTAGCCCTAGCGACAGTAGCACAGATACGCAGTATTTT. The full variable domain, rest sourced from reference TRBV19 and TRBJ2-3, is DGGITQSPKYLFRKEGQNVTLSCEQNLNHDAMYWYRQDPGQGLRLIYYSQIVNDFQKGDIAEGYSVSREKKESFPLTVTSAQKNPTAFYLCASSPSDSSTDTQYFGPGTRLTVL.

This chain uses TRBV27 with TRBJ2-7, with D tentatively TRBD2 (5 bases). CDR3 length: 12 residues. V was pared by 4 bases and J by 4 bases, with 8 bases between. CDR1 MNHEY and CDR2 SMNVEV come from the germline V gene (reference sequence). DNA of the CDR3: TGTGCCAGCAGTTCCGGGGTGTACGAGCAGTACTTC. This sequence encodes CASSSGVYEQYF.

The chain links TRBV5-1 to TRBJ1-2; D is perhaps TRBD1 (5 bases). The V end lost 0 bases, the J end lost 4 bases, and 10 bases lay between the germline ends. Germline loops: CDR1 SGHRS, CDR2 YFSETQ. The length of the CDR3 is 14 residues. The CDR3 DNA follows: TGCGCCAGCAGCTTGGGAGACGGGACCTATGGCTACACCTTC. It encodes CASSLGDGTYGYTF.

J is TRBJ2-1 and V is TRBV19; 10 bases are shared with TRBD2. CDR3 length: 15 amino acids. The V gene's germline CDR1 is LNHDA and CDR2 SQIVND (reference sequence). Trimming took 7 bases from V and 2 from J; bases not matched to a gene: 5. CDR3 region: CASTKAGGTYNEQFF. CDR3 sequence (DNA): TGTGCCAGTACCAAAGCGGGGGGGACCTACAATGAGCAGTTCTTC.